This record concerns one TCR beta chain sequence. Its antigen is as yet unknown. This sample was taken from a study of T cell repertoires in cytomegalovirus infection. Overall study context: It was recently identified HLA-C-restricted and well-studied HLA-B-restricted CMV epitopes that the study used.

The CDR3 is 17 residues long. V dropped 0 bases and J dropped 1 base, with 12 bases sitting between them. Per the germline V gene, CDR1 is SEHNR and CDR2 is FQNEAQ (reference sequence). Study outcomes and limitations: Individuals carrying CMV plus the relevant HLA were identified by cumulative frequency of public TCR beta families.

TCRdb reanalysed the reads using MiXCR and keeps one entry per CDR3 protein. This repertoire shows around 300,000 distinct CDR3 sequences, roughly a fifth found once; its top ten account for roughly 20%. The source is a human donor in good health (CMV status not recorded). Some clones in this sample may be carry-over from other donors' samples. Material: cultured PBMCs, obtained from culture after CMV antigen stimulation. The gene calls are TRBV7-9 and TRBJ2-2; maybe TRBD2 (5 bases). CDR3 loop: CASSLARIARNTGELFF. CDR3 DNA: TGTGCCAGCAGCTTAGCCAGGATAGCGCGGAACACCGGGGAGCTGTTTTTT. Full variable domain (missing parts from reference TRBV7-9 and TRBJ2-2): DTGVSQNPRHKITKRGQNVTFRCDPISEHNRLYWYRQTLGQGPEFLTYFQNEAQLEKSRLLSDRFSAERPKGSFSTLEIQRTEQGDSAMYLCASSLARIARNTGELFFGEGSRLTVL.